This paragraph covers one T cell receptor beta chain sequence. Grouping used clinical history reported by participants in a survey and questionnaire. This entry belongs to a study of blood T cell repertoires in COVID-19. Study overall: There were acute and convalescent COVID-19 samples, and they came from the United States, Italy and Spain. PBMCs, B-cell-depleted T cells, or T cells provided the cDNA or gDNA that made up the material.

In the authors' methods: Using reference gene primer amplification, nucleated cell counts were estimated. Repertoires were generated with immunoSEQ multiplex PCR, while TCRdb's copy carries only in-frame clones and drops some. V, J and clone size derive from that table, while D and trimming were established from the DNA sequence. The table records around 190,000 clones, roughly 87% of them present only once. The CDR3 has 16 amino acids. Germline values: CDR1 KGHDR, CDR2 SFDVKD. The V end was cut by 5 bases, the J end by 4 bases, with 19 bases between. The sequence derives from a man younger than 30 with acute COVID-19. The V gene is TRBV24-1, the J gene TRBJ1-1, with D maybe TRBD1 (5 bases). The sequenced material came from PBMCs or T cells enriched from blood (not recorded which). The CDR3 nucleotides read TGTGCCACCAGTGCAAGGAGGGGTGACGGGGGCACTGAAGCTTTCTTT. Residues: CATSARRGDGGTEAFF.